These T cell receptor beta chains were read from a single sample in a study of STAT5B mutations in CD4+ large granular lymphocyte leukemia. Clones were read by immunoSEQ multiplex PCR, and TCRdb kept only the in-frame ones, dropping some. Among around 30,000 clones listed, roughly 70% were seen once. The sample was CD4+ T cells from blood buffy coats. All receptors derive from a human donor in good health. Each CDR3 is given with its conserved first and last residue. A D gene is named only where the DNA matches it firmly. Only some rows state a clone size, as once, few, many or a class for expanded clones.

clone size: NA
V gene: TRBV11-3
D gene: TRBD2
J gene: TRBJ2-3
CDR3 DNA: TGTGCCAGCAGCTCTGGGACTAGCGGGGAGGGGGCAGATACGCAGTATTTT
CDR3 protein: CASSSGTSGEGADTQYF

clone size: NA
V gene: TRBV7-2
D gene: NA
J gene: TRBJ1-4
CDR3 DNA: TGTGCCAGCAGCCCTCGTATCGATGAAAAACTGTTTTTT
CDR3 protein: CASSPRIDEKLFF

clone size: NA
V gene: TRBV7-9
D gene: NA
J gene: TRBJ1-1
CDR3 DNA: TGTGCGGCCTCTTCGCAGCCGAACACTGAAGCTTTCTTT
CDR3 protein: CAASSQPNTEAFF

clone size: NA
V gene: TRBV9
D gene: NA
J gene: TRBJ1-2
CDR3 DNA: TGTGCCAGCAGCGTACATCTCCCCGGAGGGTATGGCTACACCTTC
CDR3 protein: CASSVHLPGGYGYTF

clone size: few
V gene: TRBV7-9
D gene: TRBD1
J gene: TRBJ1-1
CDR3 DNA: TGTGCCAGCAGCCCGACAGGGTTGAACACTGAAGCTTTCTTT
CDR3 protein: CASSPTGLNTEAFF

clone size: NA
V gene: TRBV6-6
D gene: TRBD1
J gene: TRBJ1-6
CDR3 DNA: TGTGCCAGCAGCCTCGACAGGGGAGGTTCACCCCTCCACTTT
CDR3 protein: CASSLDRGGSPLHF

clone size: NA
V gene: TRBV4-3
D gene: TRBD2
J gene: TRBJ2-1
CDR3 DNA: TGCGCCAGCAGCCAAATCCGACTAGCTGGTGAGCAGTTCTTC
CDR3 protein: CASSQIRLAGEQFF

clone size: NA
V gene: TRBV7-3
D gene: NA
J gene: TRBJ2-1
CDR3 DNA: TGTGCCAGCAGCTTAACCCCGGGAGCGGACAATGAGCAGTTCTTC
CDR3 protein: CASSLTPGADNEQFF

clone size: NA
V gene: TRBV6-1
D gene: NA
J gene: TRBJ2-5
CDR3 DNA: TGTGCCAGCATGGTCACAGGCCGGTACCAAGAGACCCAGTACTTC
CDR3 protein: CASMVTGRYQETQYF

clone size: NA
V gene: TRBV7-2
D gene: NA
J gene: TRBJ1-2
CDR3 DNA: TGTGCCAGCAGCTTAGCAGGGTCGGGGGGCTACACCTTC
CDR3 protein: CASSLAGSGGYTF

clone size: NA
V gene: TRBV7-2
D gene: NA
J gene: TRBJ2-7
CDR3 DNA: TGTGCCAGCAGCTTATCCCCGGGGTTTGGTTACGAGCAGTACTTC
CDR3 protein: CASSLSPGFGYEQYF

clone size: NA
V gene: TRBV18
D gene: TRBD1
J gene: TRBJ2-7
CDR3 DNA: TGTGCCAGCTCCCCCAGACAGGGGGCCTACGAGCAGTACTTC
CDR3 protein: CASSPRQGAYEQYF

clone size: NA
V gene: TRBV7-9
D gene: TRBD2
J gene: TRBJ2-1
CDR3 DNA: TGTGCCAGCAGCTTACCCCCTCGACTAGCGGGAGTTATCAATGAGCAGTTCTTC
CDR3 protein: CASSLPPRLAGVINEQFF

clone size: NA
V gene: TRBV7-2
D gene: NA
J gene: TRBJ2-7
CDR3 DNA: TGTGCCAGCAGCTCCAGCTCCTACGAGCAGTACTTC
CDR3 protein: CASSSSSYEQYF

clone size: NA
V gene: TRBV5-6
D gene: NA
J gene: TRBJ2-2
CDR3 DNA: TGTGCCAGCAGCTACAGGGGCGGGGGATACGACGGGGAGCTGTTTTTT
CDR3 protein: CASSYRGGGYDGELFF

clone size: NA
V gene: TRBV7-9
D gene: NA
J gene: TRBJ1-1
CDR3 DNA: TGTGCCAGCAGCTTAGCGGGGACGGGGAACACTGAAGCTTTCTTT
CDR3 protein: CASSLAGTGNTEAFF

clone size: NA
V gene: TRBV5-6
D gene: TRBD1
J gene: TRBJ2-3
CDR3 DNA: TGTGCCAGCAGCTCCATAGACAGGGGAGCAGATACGCAGTATTTT
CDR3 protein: CASSSIDRGADTQYF

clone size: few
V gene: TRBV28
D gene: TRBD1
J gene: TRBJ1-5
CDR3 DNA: TGTGCCAGCTCACCGGGACAGTCATTTTGGCAGCCCCAGCATTTT
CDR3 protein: CASSPGQSFWQPQHF

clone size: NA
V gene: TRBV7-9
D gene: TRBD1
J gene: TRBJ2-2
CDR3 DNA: TGTGCCAGCAGCCCCCAAGGTTTGGGACAGGGAAAGAACACCGGGGAGCTGTTTTTT
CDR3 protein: CASSPQGLGQGKNTGELFF

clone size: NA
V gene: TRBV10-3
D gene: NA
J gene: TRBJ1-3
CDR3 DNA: TGTGCCATCAGTGAGTCGTTGGGGGGCTCTGGAAACACCATATATTTT
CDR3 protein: CAISESLGGSGNTIYF

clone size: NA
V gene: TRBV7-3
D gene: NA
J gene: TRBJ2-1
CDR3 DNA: TGTGCCAGCAGGGACACCGTCTACAATGAGCAGTTCTTC
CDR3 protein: CASRDTVYNEQFF

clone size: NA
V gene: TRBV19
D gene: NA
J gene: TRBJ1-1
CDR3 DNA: TGTGCCAGTAGTTCGGGGGCCGGGAACACTGAAGCTTTCTTT
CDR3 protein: CASSSGAGNTEAFF

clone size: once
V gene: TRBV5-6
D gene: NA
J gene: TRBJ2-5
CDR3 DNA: TGTGCCAGCAGCTTGGTAGCGCGAGAGACCCAGTACTTC
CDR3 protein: CASSLVARETQYF

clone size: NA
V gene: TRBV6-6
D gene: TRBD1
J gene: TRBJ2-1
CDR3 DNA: TGTGCCAGCAGAACCAAGACAGGGGATAATGAGCAGTTCTTC
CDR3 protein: CASRTKTGDNEQFF

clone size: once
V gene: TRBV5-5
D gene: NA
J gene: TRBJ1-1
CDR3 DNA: TGTGCCAGCAGCTTGTCCCAGGGGAGGACTGAAGCTTTCTTT
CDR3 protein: CASSLSQGRTEAFF

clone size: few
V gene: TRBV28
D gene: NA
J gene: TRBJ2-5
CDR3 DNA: TGTGCCACCAGCGAGGAGACCCAGTACTTC
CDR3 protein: CATSEETQYF

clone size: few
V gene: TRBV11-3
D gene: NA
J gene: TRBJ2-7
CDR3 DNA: TGTGCCAGCAGCGGCGGGACTTCTACCTACGAGCAGTACTTC
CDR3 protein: CASSGGTSTYEQYF

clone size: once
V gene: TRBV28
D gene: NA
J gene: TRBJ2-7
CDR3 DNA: TGTGCCAGCAGAGTGGGGGCGCGGGCCAGGGAGTACTTC
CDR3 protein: CASRVGARAREYF

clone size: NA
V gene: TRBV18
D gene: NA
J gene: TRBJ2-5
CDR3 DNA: TGTGCCAGCTCACCAACAGGGATTGGGGAAGAGACCCAGTACTTC
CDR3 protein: CASSPTGIGEETQYF

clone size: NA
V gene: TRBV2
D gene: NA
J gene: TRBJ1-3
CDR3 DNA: TGTGCCAGCAGTGAAGCACAGGCCTACTCTGGAAACACCATATATTTT
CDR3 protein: CASSEAQAYSGNTIYF

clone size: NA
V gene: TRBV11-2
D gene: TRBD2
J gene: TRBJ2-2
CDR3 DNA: TGTGCCAGCAGCCTTAGCGGGGGGGCGTACGCCGGGGAGCTGTTTTTT
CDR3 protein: CASSLSGGAYAGELFF

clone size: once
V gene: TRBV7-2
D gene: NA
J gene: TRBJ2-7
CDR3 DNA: TGTGCCAGCAGCTTAGTCGCGACACCTACCTACGAGCAGTACTTC
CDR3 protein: CASSLVATPTYEQYF

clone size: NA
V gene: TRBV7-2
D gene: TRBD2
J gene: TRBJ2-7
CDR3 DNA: TGTGCCAGCAGCTTCCCGGGACTAGCGGGAACTTATGCCTACGAGCAGTACTTC
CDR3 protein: CASSFPGLAGTYAYEQYF

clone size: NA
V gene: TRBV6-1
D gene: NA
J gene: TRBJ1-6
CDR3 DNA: TGTGCCAGCAGTGCGGGCAGACTCAATTCACCCCTCCACTTT
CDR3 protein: CASSAGRLNSPLHF

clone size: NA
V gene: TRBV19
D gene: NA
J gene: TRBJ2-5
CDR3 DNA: TGTGCCAGTAGTCTCGGAGAGACCCAGTACTTC
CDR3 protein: CASSLGETQYF

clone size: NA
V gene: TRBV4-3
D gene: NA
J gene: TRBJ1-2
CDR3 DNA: TGCGCCAGCAGCCAAGATATGGCGGCCAGGGGCTATGGCTACACCTTC
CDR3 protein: CASSQDMAARGYGYTF

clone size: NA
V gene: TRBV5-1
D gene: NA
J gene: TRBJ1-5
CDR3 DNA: TGCGCCAGCAGCTTGGAGGGACCCCATAGCAATCAGCCCCAGCATTTT
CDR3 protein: CASSLEGPHSNQPQHF

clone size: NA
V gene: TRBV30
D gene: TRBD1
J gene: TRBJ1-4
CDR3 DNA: TGTGCCTTGGGACAGGAGGATGAAAAACTGTTTTTT
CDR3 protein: CALGQEDEKLFF

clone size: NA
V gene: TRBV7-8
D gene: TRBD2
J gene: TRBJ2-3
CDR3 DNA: TGTGCCAGCAGGCGGGGGGCGGGAGGATTCTTAGATACGCAGTATTTT
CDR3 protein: CASRRGAGGFLDTQYF

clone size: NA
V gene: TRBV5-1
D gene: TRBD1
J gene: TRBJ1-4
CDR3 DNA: TGCGCCAGCAGCCCGGGACAGAATGAAAAACTGTTTTTT
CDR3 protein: CASSPGQNEKLFF

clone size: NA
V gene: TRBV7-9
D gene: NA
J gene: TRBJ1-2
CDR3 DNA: TGTGCCAACGAGGACGGTGCCTATGGCTACACCTTC
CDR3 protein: CANEDGAYGYTF

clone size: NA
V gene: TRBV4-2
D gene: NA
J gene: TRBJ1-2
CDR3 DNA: TGTGCCAGCAGCCCCCGGAACCCCGGGCAGAACTATGGCTACACCTTC
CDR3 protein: CASSPRNPGQNYGYTF

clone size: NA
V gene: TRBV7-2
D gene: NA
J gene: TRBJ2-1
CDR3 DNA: TGTGCCAGCAGCCTCGGACGGAACAATGAGCAGTTCTTC
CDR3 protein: CASSLGRNNEQFF

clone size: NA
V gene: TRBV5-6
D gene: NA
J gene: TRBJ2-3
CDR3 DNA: TGTGCCAGCAGCTTACCAGGGGCTAACACAGATACGCAGTATTTT
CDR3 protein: CASSLPGANTDTQYF

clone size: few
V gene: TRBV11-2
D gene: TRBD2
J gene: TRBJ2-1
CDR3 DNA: TGTGCCAGCAGCTCTCCGGGACTAGCGGGAGTCAATGAGCAGTTCTTC
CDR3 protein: CASSSPGLAGVNEQFF

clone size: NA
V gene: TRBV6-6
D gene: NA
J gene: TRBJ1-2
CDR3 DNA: TGTGCCAGCAGTTACTCGCCCAACGGGGGCTACACCTTC
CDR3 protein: CASSYSPNGGYTF

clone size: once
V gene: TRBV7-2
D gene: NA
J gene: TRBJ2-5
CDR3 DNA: TGTGCCAGCAGCTCTAGGGAGACCCAGTACTTC
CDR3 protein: CASSSRETQYF

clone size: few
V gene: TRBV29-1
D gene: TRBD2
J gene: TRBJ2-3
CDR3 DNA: TGCAGCGTTAAAGCCCCAAGGGCTAGCGGGAGAGATACGCAGTATTTT
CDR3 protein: CSVKAPRASGRDTQYF

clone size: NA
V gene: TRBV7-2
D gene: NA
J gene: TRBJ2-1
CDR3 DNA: TGTGCCAGCATCTCTAGCGCCAGCTCCTACAATGAGCAGTTCTTC
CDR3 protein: CASISSASSYNEQFF

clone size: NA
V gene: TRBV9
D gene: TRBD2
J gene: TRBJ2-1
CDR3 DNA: TGTGCCAGCAGCGCGGGGGGATTGGGGACTAGCGAGTCCTACAATGAGCAGTTCTTC
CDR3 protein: CASSAGGLGTSESYNEQFF

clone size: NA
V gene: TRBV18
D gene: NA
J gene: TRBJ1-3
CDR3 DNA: TGTGCCAGCTCAGAAGGGATCAGCTCTGGAAACACCATATATTTT
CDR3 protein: CASSEGISSGNTIYF

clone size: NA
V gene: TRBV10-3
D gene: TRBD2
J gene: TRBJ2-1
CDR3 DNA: TGTGCCATCAGTGGAGTCGGGACTAGCGGGAGTAATGAGCAGTTCTTC
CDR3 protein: CAISGVGTSGSNEQFF

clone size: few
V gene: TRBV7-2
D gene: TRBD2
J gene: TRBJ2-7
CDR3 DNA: TGTGCCAGCAGCTTTGGGTTCGGGAGGGGGGGCTACGAGCAGTACTTC
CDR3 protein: CASSFGFGRGGYEQYF

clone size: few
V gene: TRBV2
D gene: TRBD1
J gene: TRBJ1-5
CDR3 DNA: TGTGCCAGCAGTGGGACAGGGGGCAATCAGCCCCAGCATTTT
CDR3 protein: CASSGTGGNQPQHF

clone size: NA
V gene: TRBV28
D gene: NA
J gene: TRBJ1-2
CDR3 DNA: TGTGCCAGCAGCCCAGGTGGGGGGTCGAGGCTCTATGGCTACACCTTC
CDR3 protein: CASSPGGGSRLYGYTF

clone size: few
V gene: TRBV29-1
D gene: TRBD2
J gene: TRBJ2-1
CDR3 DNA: TGCAGCGTTCGACTAGCGGGGGGTAACTGGGAGCAGTTCTTC
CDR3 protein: CSVRLAGGNWEQFF

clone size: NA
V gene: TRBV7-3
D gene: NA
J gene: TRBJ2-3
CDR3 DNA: TGTGCCAGCAGTCTTTCTAGCACAGATACGCAGTATTTT
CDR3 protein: CASSLSSTDTQYF

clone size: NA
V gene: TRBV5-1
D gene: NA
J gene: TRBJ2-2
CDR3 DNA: TGCGCCGCTGGGGACGCCAGGGACACCGGGGAGCTGTTTTTT
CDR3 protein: CAAGDARDTGELFF

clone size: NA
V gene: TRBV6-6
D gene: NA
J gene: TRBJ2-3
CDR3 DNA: TGTGCCAGCAGTTACTCTCCTAGCACAGATACGCAGTATTTT
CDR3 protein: CASSYSPSTDTQYF